The 2 T cell receptor beta chains given below trace back to one sample, sequenced in a study of T cells in Graves' hyperthyroidism and ophthalmopathy. RNA transcripts gave rise to amplified TCR beta CDR3 regions. HTBI primers were the set used in a first-round RT-PCR of the TCR CDR3. TCRdb independently ran MiXCR on the multiplex PCR reads; one entry per CDR3 protein. The repertoire holds about 600,000 distinct CDR3 sequences, with around 13% as singletons. Sequenced input: blood. All receptors come from a woman between 50 and 59 years old with Graves' ophthalmopathy.

This clonotype was counted many times. This chain uses TRBV20-1 with TRBJ2-7; 10 bases are shared with TRBD1. The CDR3 spans 16 residues. Trimming removed 0 bases from V and 5 bases from J; junction bases left unmatched: 10. CDR1 and CDR2 (germline): DFQATT, SNEGSKA (reference sequence). CDR3 loop: CSAREIPGTGDHEQYF. DNA of the CDR3: TGCAGTGCTAGAGAAATTCCCGGGACAGGGGACCACGAGCAGTACTTC.

Details on this clonotype: This may be a read error, as it is one base from a much larger clone. This chain links TRBV7-3 with TRBJ2-1; 10 nucleotides agree with TRBD1. The germline V gene has CDR1 SGHTA and CDR2 FQGTGA. V dropped 5 bases and J dropped 7; count of bases not matched to a gene: 14. The CDR3 contains 17 residues. The CDR3 reads CASSHTGTGVLSNEQFF. CDR3 DNA sequence: TGTGCCAGCAGCCATACCGGGACAGGGGTTTTGTCGAATGAGCAGTTCTTC.